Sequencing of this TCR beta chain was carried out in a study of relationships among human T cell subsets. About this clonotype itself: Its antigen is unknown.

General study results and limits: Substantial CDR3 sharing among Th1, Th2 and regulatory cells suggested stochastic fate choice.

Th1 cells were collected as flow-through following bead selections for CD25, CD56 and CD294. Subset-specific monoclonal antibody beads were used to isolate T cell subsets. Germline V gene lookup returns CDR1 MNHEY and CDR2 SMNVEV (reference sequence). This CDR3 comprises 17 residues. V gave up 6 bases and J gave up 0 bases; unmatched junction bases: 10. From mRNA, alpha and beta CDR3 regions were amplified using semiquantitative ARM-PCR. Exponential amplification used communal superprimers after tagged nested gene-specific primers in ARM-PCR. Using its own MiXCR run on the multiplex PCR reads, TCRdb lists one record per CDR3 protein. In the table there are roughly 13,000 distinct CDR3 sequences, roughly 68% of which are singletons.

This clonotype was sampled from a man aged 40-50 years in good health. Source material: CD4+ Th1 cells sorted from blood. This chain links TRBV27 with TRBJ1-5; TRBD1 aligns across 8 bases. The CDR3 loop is CASSGQGRSNSNQPQHF. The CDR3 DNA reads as TGTGCCAGCAGCGGACAGGGAAGATCTAATAGCAATCAGCCCCAGCATTTT.